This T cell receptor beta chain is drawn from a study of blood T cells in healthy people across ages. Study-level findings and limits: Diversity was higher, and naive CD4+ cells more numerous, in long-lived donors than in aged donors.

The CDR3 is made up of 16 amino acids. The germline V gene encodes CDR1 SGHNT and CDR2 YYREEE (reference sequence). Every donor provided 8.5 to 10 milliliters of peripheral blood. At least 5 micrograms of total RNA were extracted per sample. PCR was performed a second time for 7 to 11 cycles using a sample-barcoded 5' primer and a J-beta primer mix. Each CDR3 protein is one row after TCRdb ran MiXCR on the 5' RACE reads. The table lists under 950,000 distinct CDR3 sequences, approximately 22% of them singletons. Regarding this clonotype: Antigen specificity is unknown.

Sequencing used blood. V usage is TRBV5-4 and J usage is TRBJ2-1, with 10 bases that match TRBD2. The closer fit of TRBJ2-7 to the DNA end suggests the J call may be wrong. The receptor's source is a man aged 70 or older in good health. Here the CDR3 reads CASSEEGWGTSVEQYF. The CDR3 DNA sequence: TGTGCCAGCAGCGAGGAAGGGTGGGGGACTAGCGTTGAGCAGTACTTC.